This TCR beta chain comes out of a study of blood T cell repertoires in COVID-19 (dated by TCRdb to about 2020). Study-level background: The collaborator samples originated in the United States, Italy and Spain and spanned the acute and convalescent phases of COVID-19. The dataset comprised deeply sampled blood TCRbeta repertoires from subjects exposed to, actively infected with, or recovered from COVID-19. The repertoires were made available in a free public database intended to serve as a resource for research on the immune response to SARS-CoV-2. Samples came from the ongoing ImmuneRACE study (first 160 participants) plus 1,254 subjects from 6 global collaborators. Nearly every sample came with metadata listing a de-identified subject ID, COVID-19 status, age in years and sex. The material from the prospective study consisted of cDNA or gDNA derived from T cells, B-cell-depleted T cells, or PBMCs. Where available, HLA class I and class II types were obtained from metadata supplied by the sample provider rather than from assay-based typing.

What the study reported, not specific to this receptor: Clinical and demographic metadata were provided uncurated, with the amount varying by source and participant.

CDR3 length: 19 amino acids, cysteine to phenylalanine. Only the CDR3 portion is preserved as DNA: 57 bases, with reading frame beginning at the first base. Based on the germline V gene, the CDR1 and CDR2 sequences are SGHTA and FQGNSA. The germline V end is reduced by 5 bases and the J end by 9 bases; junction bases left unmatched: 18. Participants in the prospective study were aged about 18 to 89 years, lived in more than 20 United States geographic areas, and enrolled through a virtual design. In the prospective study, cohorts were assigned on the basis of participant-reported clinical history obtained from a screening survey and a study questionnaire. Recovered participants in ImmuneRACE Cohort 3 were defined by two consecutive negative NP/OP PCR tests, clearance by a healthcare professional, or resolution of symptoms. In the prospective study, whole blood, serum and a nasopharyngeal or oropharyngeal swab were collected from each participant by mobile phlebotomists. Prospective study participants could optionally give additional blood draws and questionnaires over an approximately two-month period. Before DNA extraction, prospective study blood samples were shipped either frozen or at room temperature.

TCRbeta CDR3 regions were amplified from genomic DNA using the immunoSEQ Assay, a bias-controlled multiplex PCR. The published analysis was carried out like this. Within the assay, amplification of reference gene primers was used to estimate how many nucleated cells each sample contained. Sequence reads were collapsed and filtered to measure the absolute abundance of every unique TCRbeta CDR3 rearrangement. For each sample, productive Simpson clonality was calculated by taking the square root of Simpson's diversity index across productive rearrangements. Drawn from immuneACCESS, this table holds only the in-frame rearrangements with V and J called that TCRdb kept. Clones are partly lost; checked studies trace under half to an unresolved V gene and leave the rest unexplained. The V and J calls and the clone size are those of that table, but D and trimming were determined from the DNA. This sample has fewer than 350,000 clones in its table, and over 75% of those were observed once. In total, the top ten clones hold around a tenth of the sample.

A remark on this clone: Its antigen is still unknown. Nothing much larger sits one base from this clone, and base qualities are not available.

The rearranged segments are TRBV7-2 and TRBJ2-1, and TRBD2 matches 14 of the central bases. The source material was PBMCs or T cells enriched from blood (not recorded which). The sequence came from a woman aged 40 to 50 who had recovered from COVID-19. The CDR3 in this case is CASSPNRGLWTSGRPEQFF. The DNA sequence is TGTGCCAGCAGCCCAAACAGGGGGCTGTGGACTAGCGGGAGGCCTGAGCAGTTCTTC. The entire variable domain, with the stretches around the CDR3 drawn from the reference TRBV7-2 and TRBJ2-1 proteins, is GAGVSQSPSNKVTEKGKDVELRCDPISGHTALYWYRQSLGQGLEFLIYFQGNSAPDKSGLPSDRFSAERTGGSVSTLTIQRTQQEDSAVYLCASSPNRGLWTSGRPEQFFGPGTRLTVL.